This T cell receptor beta chain was obtained from a study of PD-1 blockade in classical Hodgkin lymphoma. Study information: It was nivolumab at 3 mg/kg, given intravenously every 2 weeks, that patients received. Overall study findings and caveats: Lower baseline TCR diversity marked trial partial responders and progressors. Patients were excluded if nivolumab began under 1 year after ASCT (the autologous transplant).

Comment on this clone: Its antigen is currently unknown.

Germline CDR1 and CDR2: SEHNR and FQNEAQ (reference sequence). The CDR3 spans 18 residues. Brentuximab vedotin exposure varied, and every patient relapsed after autologous stem cell transplantation. The repertoire was sequenced with immunoSEQ multiplex PCR; TCRdb's copy has only in-frame clones and lacks some. The data hold some 84,000 clones, with 92% observed a single time. This receptor was obtained from a human donor with classical Hodgkin lymphoma. This sequence joins TRBV7-9 and TRBJ2-5, with 13 bases lining up with TRBD2. The J call may be mistaken, given a closer DNA end match to TRBJ2-7. The sequencing used peripheral blood mononuclear cells (PBMCs), collected before the second cycle of nivolumab. The CDR3 region is CASSSGTSGILGTYEQYF. The CDR3, as DNA: TGTGCCAGCAGCTCCGGGACTAGCGGGATTTTAGGCACCTACGAGCAGTACTTC.